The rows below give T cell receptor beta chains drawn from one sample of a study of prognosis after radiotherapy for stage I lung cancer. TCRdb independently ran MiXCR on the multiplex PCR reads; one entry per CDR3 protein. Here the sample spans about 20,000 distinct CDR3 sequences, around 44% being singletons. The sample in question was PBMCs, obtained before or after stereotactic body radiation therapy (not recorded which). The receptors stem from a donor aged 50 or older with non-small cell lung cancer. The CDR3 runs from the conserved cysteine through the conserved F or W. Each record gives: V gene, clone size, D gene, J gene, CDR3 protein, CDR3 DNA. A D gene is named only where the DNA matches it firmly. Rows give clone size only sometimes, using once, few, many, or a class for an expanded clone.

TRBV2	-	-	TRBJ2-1	CASSDPRNEQFF	TGTGCCAGCAGCGATCCCAGGAATGAGCAGTTCTTC
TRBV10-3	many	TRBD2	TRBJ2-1	CAISFSGGRGNEQFF	TGTGCCATCAGTTTTAGCGGGGGGCGGGGAAATGAGCAGTTCTTC
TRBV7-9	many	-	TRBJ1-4	CASSLMGEGPTNEKLFF	TGTGCCAGCAGCTTAATGGGGGAGGGACCAACTAATGAAAAACTGTTTTTT
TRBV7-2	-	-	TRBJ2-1	CASSPSDEQFF	TGTGCCAGCAGCCCCTCGGATGAGCAGTTCTTC
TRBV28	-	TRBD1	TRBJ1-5	CASSFYIGTGVQHPQHF	TGTGCCAGCAGTTTCTATATAGGGACAGGGGTGCAACATCCCCAGCATTTT
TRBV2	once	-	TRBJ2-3	CAIKRVGELQYF	TGTGCCATCAAAAGGGTGGGGGAATTGCAGTATTTT
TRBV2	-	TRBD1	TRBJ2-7	CASRGVGQGADEQYF	TGTGCCAGCAGAGGAGTAGGGCAGGGGGCGGACGAGCAGTACTTC
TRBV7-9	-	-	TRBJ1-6	CASSTDPGKGIRSPLHF	TGTGCCAGCAGCACCGATCCCGGGAAAGGGATACGTTCACCCCTCCACTTT
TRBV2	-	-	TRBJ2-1	CASTHDELHEQFF	TGTGCCAGCACCCACGACGAGCTCCATGAGCAGTTCTTC
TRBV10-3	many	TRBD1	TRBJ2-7	CAISERQGADEQYF	TGTGCCATCAGTGAGAGACAGGGGGCGGACGAGCAGTACTTC